The 24 T cell receptor beta chains listed next were all sequenced from one sample in a study of blood T cell dynamics during melanoma immunotherapy. This sample's time point: week 3, after first cycle of checkpoint inhibitor. Generated by immunoSEQ multiplex PCR, the TCRdb table keeps only in-frame clones and is missing some. This table holds about 8,000 clones, around 84% found once. The input for sequencing was blood, taken from a patient treated with checkpoint blockade. These receptors all come from a human donor with melanoma.

The chain links TRBV28 to TRBJ2-5; possibly TRBD1 for D (7 bases). Germline-derived CDR1 and CDR2 are MDHEN and SYDVKM. Trimming took off 2 bases at V and 5 bases at J, with 9 bases between the two ends. This CDR3 spans 13 amino acids. CDR3 nucleotides: TGTGCCAGCAGTTTAGCAGGGGGGGAGACCCAGTACTTC. Amino acids: CASSLAGGETQYF.

The V call is TRBV29-1, the J call TRBJ2-1, with D perhaps TRBD1 (6 bases). This CDR3 has 14 amino acids. V lost 7 bases to trimming and J lost 1 base, with 14 bases between them. The germline V gene encodes CDR1 SQVTM and CDR2 ANQGSEA. For the CDR3, the DNA is TGCAGCGCTGTTAGGACAGTTTCCTACAATGAGCAGTTCTTC. As protein: CSAVRTVSYNEQFF.

V is TRBV11-2 and J is TRBJ1-5, with D unclear. Germline CDR1 SGHAT, CDR2 FQNNGV. V was trimmed by 5 bases and J by 2 bases, leaving 10 bases between them. CDR3 size: 14 residues. CDR3 nucleotide sequence: TGTGCCAGCAGCCTAGGAGGCGGCAATCAGCCCCAGCATTTT. It is translated as CASSLGGGNQPQHF.

The CDR3 sequence: CASSIDPKMDSLNEKLFF. The CDR3 nucleotides read TGTGCCAGTAGTATAGACCCCAAAATGGACAGCCTTAATGAAAAACTGTTTTTT. The chain employs TRBV19 and TRBJ1-4; D may be TRBD1 (6 bases). Germline CDR1 LNHDA, CDR2 SQIVND (reference sequence). CDR3 size: 18 residues. The V end lost 0 bases, the J end lost 4 bases, and 18 bases lay between the germline ends.

For the CDR3, the DNA is TGTGCCTGGAGTGTACTAGCGGGGTATGAGACCCAGTACTTC. The encoded protein is CAWSVLAGYETQYF. V usage is TRBV30 and J usage is TRBJ2-5, with 10 positions matching TRBD2. The V gene's germline CDR1 is GTSNPN and CDR2 SVGIG (reference sequence). The CDR3 is made up of 14 amino acids. Germline trimming cut 0 bases from V and 5 bases from J; bases unmatched to any gene: 3.

This clone was counted only a few times. The chain recombines TRBV11-3 with TRBJ1-1; 10 bases map to TRBD1. This CDR3 contains 13 residues. V was pared by 5 bases and J by 6 bases, with 3 bases of the junction left unmatched. Germline assignment: CDR1 SGHNT and CDR2 YENEEA. For the CDR3, the DNA is TGTGCCAGCAGCCTGACAGGGGGCGCTGAAGCTTTCTTT. It yields the protein CASSLTGGAEAFF.

This clone was seen a single time. The chain combines TRBV5-4 with TRBJ1-2; tentative D call: TRBD1 (5 bases). Looked up from germline, CDR1 is SGHNT and CDR2 is YYREEE (reference sequence). Between the trimmed V and J ends, which lost 0 bases and 6 bases, there was a span of 12 bases. The CDR3 covers 14 residues. Here the CDR3 DNA reads TGTGCCAGCAGCTTGGATCGACAGCGGCATGGCTACACCTTC. The encoded protein is CASSLDRQRHGYTF. Supplemented by reference TRBV5-4 and TRBJ1-2, the full variable domain reads ETGVTQSPTHLIKTRGQQVTLRCSSQSGHNTVSWYQQALGQGPQFIFQYYREEENGRGNFPPRFSGLQFPNYSSELNVNALELDDSALYLCASSLDRQRHGYTFGSGTRLTVV.

J is TRBJ2-6 and V is TRBV30; TRBD1 is a possible D gene (5 bases). Germline V lookup: CDR1 GTSNPN, CDR2 SVGIG (reference sequence). The CDR3 length is 15 residues. V was clipped by 3 bases and J by 0 bases, with 9 bases between them. The CDR3 region is CAWSPGFSGANVLTF. CDR3 bases: TGTGCCTGGAGCCCAGGGTTCTCTGGGGCCAACGTCCTGACTTTC.

This sequence joins TRBV6-5 and TRBJ1-1; D is ambiguous. V lost 0 bases, J lost 11 bases, and 13 bases lay in between. This CDR3 has 13 residues. Per the germline V gene, CDR1 is MNHEY and CDR2 is SVGAGI. CDR3 nucleotides: TGTGCCAGCAGTTACTCGATGCGGATTGGGGCTTTCTTT. It is translated as CASSYSMRIGAFF.

The genes are TRBV7-9 and TRBJ1-6, with TRBD1 matching over 8 bases. V shed 5 bases and J 9 bases; nucleotides not matched to a gene: 9. This CDR3 is 15 amino acids long. Germline CDR1 and CDR2: SEHNR and FQNEAQ (reference sequence). CDR3 in amino acids: CASSPGQGIRSPLHF. In DNA, the CDR3 is TGTGCCAGCAGCCCCGGACAGGGAATACGTTCACCCCTCCACTTT.

DNA for the CDR3: TGTGCCAGCAGTGAGACTTTCGGGTTTGAGAACTATGGCTACACCTTC. Its protein is CASSETFGFENYGYTF. V usage is TRBV6-1 and J usage is TRBJ1-2, with unresolved D. This CDR3 spans 16 amino acids. V lost 3 bases and J 2 bases, leaving 16 bases between the germline ends. Looked up from germline, CDR1 is MNHNS and CDR2 is SASEGT.

This clone occurred once. The V call is TRBV5-5, the J call TRBJ2-7, with D unclear. Germline CDR1 SGHKS, CDR2 YYEKEE (reference sequence). This CDR3 has 12 residues. Trimming left V 4 bases short and J 4 bases short, with 9 bases between. The CDR3 DNA reads as TGTGCCAGCAGCCCTGGGCGGTACGAGCAGTACTTC. Protein product: CASSPGRYEQYF.

This clone was observed a single time. This chain uses TRBV4-1 with TRBJ2-7; 8 bases match TRBD2. The V segment lost 1 base and the J segment 3 bases; nucleotides outside the gene matches: 8. The CDR3 spans 16 residues. Germline V gene data show CDR1 as MGHRA and CDR2 as YSYEKL. As DNA, the CDR3 is TGCGCCAGCAGCCAAGTCCTAGCGGGCCAAAACTACGAGCAGTACTTC. It translates to CASSQVLAGQNYEQYF.

This sequence joins TRBV10-3 and TRBJ2-7, with D perhaps matching TRBD1 (5 bases). Trimming removed 7 bases at V and 5 bases at J, with 21 bases between. Germline V lookup: CDR1 ENHRY, CDR2 SYGVKD. This CDR3 has 15 residues. The CDR3 sequence: CAITRSTVLNNEQYF. The CDR3 DNA is TGTGCCATCACCCGATCGACAGTGTTGAATAACGAGCAGTACTTC.

This clone came up once. The gene calls are TRBV29-1 and TRBJ1-6; TRBD1 agrees at 7 bases. Germline V gene data show CDR1 as SQVTM and CDR2 as ANQGSEA. This CDR3 is 12 amino acids long. J lost 7 bases, V lost 6 bases, and 3 bases had no gene match. DNA of the CDR3: TGCAGCGTAGGGACAGAGAATTCACCCCTCCACTTT. This codes for CSVGTENSPLHF.

The chain employs TRBV11-3 and TRBJ2-7; tentatively, D is TRBD2 (5 bases). The CDR3 contains 14 residues. V lost 5 bases to trimming and J lost 7 bases, with 18 bases between them. Per the germline V gene, CDR1 is SGHNT and CDR2 is YENEEA. Here the CDR3 reads CASSLGRGRGEQYF. The CDR3 nucleotides are TGTGCCAGCAGCCTCGGACGAGGGCGAGGTGAGCAGTACTTC.

The rearrangement uses TRBV6-1 and TRBJ2-7, with D possibly matching TRBD1 (6 bases). Trimming left V 2 bases short and J 2 bases short, with 10 bases between. The CDR3 extends over 14 amino acids. Looked up from germline, CDR1 is MNHNS and CDR2 is SASEGT. DNA for the CDR3: TGTGCCAGCAGTGAAAAGGACAGAACCTACGAGCAGTACTTC. Protein sequence: CASSEKDRTYEQYF.

The chain is built from TRBV28 and TRBJ2-5; 7 nucleotides align to TRBD1. J gave up 3 bases and V 6 bases, and 1 base lay outside the gene matches. This CDR3 comprises 12 residues. In germline, CDR1 is MDHEN, CDR2 SYDVKM. CDR3 coding DNA: TGTGCCAGCAGGGGGACAGAAGAGACCCAGTACTTC. It yields the protein CASRGTEETQYF.

The chain links TRBV28 to TRBJ2-1; D unclear. The CDR3 runs to 16 residues. V dropped 9 bases and J dropped 0 bases, with 18 bases sitting between them. Germline V gene lookup returns CDR1 MDHEN and CDR2 SYDVKM. Written as DNA, the CDR3 is TGTGCCAGTACCCTTGGTGGTCTAAGCTCCTACAATGAGCAGTTCTTC. This codes for CASTLGGLSSYNEQFF.

The J gene is TRBJ1-4, the V gene TRBV2, with D hard to call. V lost 4 bases and J lost 0, with 15 bases in between. This CDR3 is 17 amino acids long. Looked up from germline, CDR1 is SNHLY and CDR2 is FYNNEI. The CDR3 is CASSGRTGVATNEKLFF. CDR3 in DNA: TGTGCCAGCAGTGGCAGGACCGGCGTGGCAACTAATGAAAAACTGTTTTTT.

DNA for the CDR3: TGTGCCAGCAGAGTATACAATGAGCAGTTCTTC. This translates into CASRVYNEQFF. The genes are TRBV27 and TRBJ2-1; no definite D call. Trimming removed 6 bases from V and 4 bases from J, with 4 bases in between. This CDR3 is built from 11 residues. From germline, CDR1 is MNHEY and CDR2 SMNVEV (reference sequence).

The chain couples TRBV11-2 to TRBJ1-3; D ambiguous. The V and J ends lost 7 bases and 6 bases respectively, with 16 bases between them. Germline CDR1 is SGHAT and CDR2 is FQNNGV. The CDR3 is 14 residues long. DNA of the CDR3: TGTGCCAGCACCATAGCGGGGAGGGCAAACACCATATATTTT. Amino acid sequence: CASTIAGRANTIYF. The variable domain in full, completed from reference TRBV11-2 and TRBJ1-3, reads EAGVAQSPRYKIIEKRQSVAFWCNPISGHATLYWYQQILGQGPKLLIQFQNNGVVDDSQLPKDRFSAERLKGVDSTLKIQPAKLEDSAVYLCASTIAGRANTIYFGEGSWLTVV.

This clone turned up a few times. Other DNA sequences within the sample encode an identical CDR3. The chain uses TRBV27 and TRBJ2-7; D might be TRBD1 (5 bases). Trimming cost V 3 bases and J 5 bases, with 8 bases left between them. The germline V gene encodes CDR1 MNHEY and CDR2 SMNVEV (reference sequence). CDR3 length: 12 residues. This CDR3 reads CASSLIGDEQYF. In DNA form, the CDR3 reads TGTGCCAGCAGTTTGATAGGGGACGAGCAGTACTTC.

V is TRBV10-3 and J is TRBJ1-1; D is unresolved. The CDR3 contains 14 residues. The V end was cut by 2 bases, the J end by 1 base, with 8 bases between. The germline V gene encodes CDR1 ENHRY and CDR2 SYGVKD. This chain's CDR3 is CAISEPRSNTEAFF. The CDR3 nucleotides read TGTGCCATCAGTGAGCCCCGGTCGAACACTGAAGCTTTCTTT.